Below are 14 T cell receptor beta chains sequenced from a single sample in a study of graft-versus-host responses after intestinal transplantation. These TCRs are of unknown antigen specificity. Clones were sequenced by immunoSEQ multiplex PCR, and TCRdb holds only the in-frame ones, with some missing. The sample carries approximately 97,000 clones, roughly 91% recorded once. The sequencing here drew on unstimulated CD4+ T cells sorted from spleen or lymph node cells, taken before transplant. These receptors originate from a human donor who was the organ donor for an intestinal transplant.

The chain carries TRBV7-2 and TRBJ2-5, with 8 bases aligning to TRBD1. Looked up from germline, CDR1 is SGHTA and CDR2 is FQGNSA. This CDR3 spans 15 amino acids. Losses at the gene ends were 5 bases for V and 2 bases for J; bases not matched to a gene: 7. For the CDR3, the DNA is TGTGCCAGCAGCGGGCAGGGGGCGCGTCAAGAGACCCAGTACTTC. Protein: CASSGQGARQETQYF.

The genes are TRBV10-3 and TRBJ2-2; 9 bases are a match to TRBD2. V lost 4 bases and J lost 7; bases outside the gene matches: 4. Germline loops: CDR1 ENHRY, CDR2 SYGVKD. The CDR3 has 14 amino acids. CDR3 sequence reads: CAISVRTSDGELFF. Written as DNA, the CDR3 is TGTGCCATCAGTGTCCGGACTAGCGACGGGGAGCTGTTTTTT.

In its sample, this clone was seen once. V gene TRBV29-1 combines with J gene TRBJ1-5, with 8 positions matching TRBD1. The CDR3 has 16 residues. The germline CDR1 and CDR2 sequences are SQVTM and ANQGSEA. Germline trimming cut 5 bases from V and 4 bases from J; bases unmatched to any gene: 13. CDR3 in amino acids: CSVSFTGQGLNQPQHF. The CDR3 DNA reads TGCAGCGTTAGTTTTACAGGACAGGGCCTAAATCAGCCCCAGCATTTT.

This clone appeared a single time. The V call is TRBV6-5, the J call TRBJ2-5, with 9 bases identical to TRBD1. This CDR3 region has 14 residues. Trimming at V came to 6 bases and at J to 5 bases, leaving 7 bases not matched to a gene. The germline gives CDR1 MNHEY, CDR2 SVGAGI. As DNA, the CDR3 is TGTGCCAGCAGAACAGGGGGCGTGGGGGAGACCCAGTACTTC. As protein: CASRTGGVGETQYF.

The chain is built from TRBV28 and TRBJ1-5; perhaps TRBD1 as D (6 bases). V lost 1 base and J lost 2, with 12 bases in between. The germline V gene has CDR1 MDHEN and CDR2 SYDVKM. The CDR3 runs 16 residues. The CDR3 here is CASSLFGGGGNQPQHF. The DNA for the CDR3 is TGTGCCAGCAGTTTATTTGGAGGGGGGGGCAATCAGCCCCAGCATTTT. The whole variable domain, remainder taken from reference TRBV28 and TRBJ1-5, is DVKVTQSSRYLVKRTGEKVFLECVQDMDHENMFWYRQDPGLGLRLIYFSYDVKMKEKGDIPEGYSVSREKKERFSLILESASTNQTSMYLCASSLFGGGGNQPQHFGDGTRLSIL.

The gene calls are TRBV7-8 and TRBJ1-5; possibly TRBD1 for D (6 bases). The germline CDR1 and CDR2 sequences are SGHVS and FQNEAQ. The CDR3 runs to 16 residues. The V gene lost 5 bases and the J gene lost 6 bases, with 20 bases spanning the gap. The CDR3 here is CASSPRWAGEGQPQHF. The CDR3 DNA reads TGTGCCAGCAGCCCTCGTTGGGCAGGGGAGGGTCAGCCCCAGCATTTT.

The J gene is TRBJ2-2, the V gene TRBV15; D is possibly TRBD2 (7 bases). The CDR3 is 16 residues long. V was trimmed by 5 bases and J by 4 bases, leaving 17 bases between them. CDR1 is LNHNV, CDR2 YYDKDF, per germline (reference sequence). CDR3 residues: CATSGGRRGPTGELFF. Written as DNA, the CDR3 is TGTGCCACCAGCGGCGGGCGGCGGGGGCCCACCGGGGAGCTGTTTTTT.

V and J are TRBV4-3 and TRBJ1-3; D gene ambiguous. CDR1 is LGHNA, CDR2 YSLEER, per germline. V lost 4 bases and J lost 1, with 5 bases in between. This CDR3 has 13 residues. The CDR3 DNA follows: TGCGCCAGCAGCCTGAGGTCTGGAAACACCATATATTTT. Its protein is CASSLRSGNTIYF.

The V and J genes are TRBV5-1 and TRBJ2-3; perhaps TRBD2 as D (6 bases). The CDR3 is 14 amino acids. V lost 1 base, J lost 2 bases, and 8 bases lay in between. CDR1 and CDR2 (germline): SGHRS, YFSETQ. CDR3 sequence reads: CASSLRLDTDTQYF. The CDR3 DNA reads TGCGCCAGCAGCTTGCGACTAGACACAGATACGCAGTATTTT.

The chain joins TRBV6-1 to TRBJ2-5, with 8 nucleotides matching TRBD1. The CDR3 runs 16 residues. With 4 bases clipped from V and 5 bases from J, the junction kept 12 bases outside the gene matches. CDR1 MNHNS and CDR2 SASEGT come from the germline V gene. The CDR3 sequence: CASSGTGMVSVETQYF. The CDR3 nucleotides read TGTGCCAGCAGTGGGACAGGGATGGTTTCGGTTGAGACCCAGTACTTC.

V and J are TRBV4-3 and TRBJ2-3, with D maybe TRBD1 (6 bases). The CDR3 has 14 amino acids. Germline lookup yields CDR1 LGHNA and CDR2 YSLEER. Trimming removed 0 bases at V and 5 bases at J, with 9 bases between. The CDR3 protein is CASSQEGRGDTQYF. In nucleotides, the CDR3 is TGCGCCAGCAGCCAAGAAGGCAGGGGAGATACGCAGTATTTT.

This chain uses TRBV19 with TRBJ1-5, with 7 bases that match TRBD1. Germline CDR1 reads LNHDA; CDR2 reads SQIVND (reference sequence). The CDR3 consists of 16 residues. Here the CDR3 DNA reads TGTGCGACGACAGGGTCCGTGGGTTTGGGCAATCAGCCCCAGCATTTT. Protein product: CATTGSVGLGNQPQHF.

This clone was recorded only once. This chain links TRBV5-6 with TRBJ1-1; 8 bases match TRBD1. V lost 6 bases, J lost 4 bases, and 8 bases stayed unmatched. CDR3 size: 14 residues. Germline CDR1 reads SGHDT; CDR2 reads YYEEEE. CDR3 nucleotides: TGTGCCAGCAAAATAGGACAGGGTGGCACTGAAGCTTTCTTT. The encoded protein is CASKIGQGGTEAFF. The entire variable domain, with the rest obtained from reference TRBV5-6 and TRBJ1-1, is as follows: DAGVTQSPTHLIKTRGQQVTLRCSPKSGHDTVSWYQQALGQGPQFIFQYYEEEERQRGNFPDRFSGHQFPNYSSELNVNALLLGDSALYLCASKIGQGGTEAFFGQGTRLTVV.

Remarks on this clone: The identical CDR3 is also encoded by other nucleotide sequences in the sample. The chain combines TRBV7-2 with TRBJ2-5, with D uncertain. V dropped 5 bases and J dropped 5 bases, with 6 bases sitting between them. The germline gives CDR1 SGHTA, CDR2 FQGNSA. CDR3 length: 11 amino acids. The DNA for the CDR3 is TGTGCCAGCAGCCCTAAGGAGACCCAGTACTTC. As protein: CASSPKETQYF.